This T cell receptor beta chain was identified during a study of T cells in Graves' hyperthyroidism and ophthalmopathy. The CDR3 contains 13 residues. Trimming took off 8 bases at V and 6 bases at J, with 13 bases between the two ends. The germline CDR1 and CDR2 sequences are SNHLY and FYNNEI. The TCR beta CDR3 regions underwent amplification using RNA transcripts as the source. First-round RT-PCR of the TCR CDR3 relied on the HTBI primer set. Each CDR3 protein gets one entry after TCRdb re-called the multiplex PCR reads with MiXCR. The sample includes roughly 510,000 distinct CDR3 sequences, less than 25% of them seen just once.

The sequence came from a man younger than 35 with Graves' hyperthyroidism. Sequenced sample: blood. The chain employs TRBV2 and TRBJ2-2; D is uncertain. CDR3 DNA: TGTGCCAGCTCTAGTTTGGTCGCCGGGGAGCTGTTTTTT. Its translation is CASSSLVAGELFF.